A selection of T cell receptor beta chains follows, all from one sample in a study of CD8 T cells in Susac syndrome. From the immunoSEQ multiplex PCR reads, TCRdb called clonotypes with MiXCR, one entry per CDR3 protein. The repertoire consists of approximately 190,000 distinct CDR3 sequences, with just under 95% occurring once and the leading ten covering approximately 0.16%. Sample: CD8+ T cells from PBMCs. The receptor set was obtained from a human donor with Susac syndrome. The CDR3 runs from the conserved cysteine through the conserved F or W. The order of the fields is V gene, J gene, clone size, CDR3 protein. Size tells how often a clone was seen (once, few, many) or the class of an expanded clone, and some rows leave it out.

v_gene: TRBV18; j_gene: TRBJ2-1; abundance: NA; CDR3aa: CASSPAEGNEQFF
v_gene: TRBV6-2/TRBV6-3; j_gene: TRBJ1-5; abundance: NA; CDR3aa: CASSQGFWQPQHF
v_gene: TRBV28; j_gene: TRBJ2-5; abundance: once; CDR3aa: CASSLSTSSTQETQYF
v_gene: TRBV28; j_gene: TRBJ2-7; abundance: NA; CDR3aa: CASCISGRSSYEQYF
v_gene: TRBV20-1; j_gene: TRBJ2-7; abundance: NA; CDR3aa: CSARPTYSRGEQYF
v_gene: TRBV30; j_gene: TRBJ2-7; abundance: few; CDR3aa: CAGGYTYEQYF
v_gene: TRBV12-3/TRBV12-4; j_gene: TRBJ1-2; abundance: once; CDR3aa: CASSSLPPYGYTF
v_gene: TRBV7-9; j_gene: TRBJ2-1; abundance: NA; CDR3aa: CASSFQPGQGYNEQFF
v_gene: TRBV9; j_gene: TRBJ2-7; abundance: NA; CDR3aa: CASSAGLAGAGEQYF
v_gene: TRBV6-5; j_gene: TRBJ1-5; abundance: NA; CDR3aa: CASSRQGHKPQHF
v_gene: TRBV7-8; j_gene: TRBJ2-7; abundance: NA; CDR3aa: CASSLVQGAKYEQYF
v_gene: TRBV5-6; j_gene: TRBJ2-1; abundance: NA; CDR3aa: CASSTMTSGRFSEQFF
v_gene: TRBV11-2; j_gene: TRBJ2-1; abundance: NA; CDR3aa: CASSSGQAYNEQFF
v_gene: TRBV7-6; j_gene: TRBJ2-7; abundance: NA; CDR3aa: CASGLEVTSYEQYF
v_gene: TRBV7-8; j_gene: TRBJ1-5; abundance: NA; CDR3aa: CASSPAPPQHF
v_gene: TRBV9; j_gene: TRBJ2-1; abundance: NA; CDR3aa: CASSGTSSHEQFF
v_gene: TRBV4-1; j_gene: TRBJ1-2; abundance: NA; CDR3aa: CASSQFWRRLSKDNYGYTF
v_gene: TRBV7-9; j_gene: TRBJ2-3; abundance: NA; CDR3aa: CASSLDGSTDTQYF
v_gene: TRBV4-1; j_gene: TRBJ2-5; abundance: NA; CDR3aa: CASSQTPGGLETQYF
v_gene: TRBV28; j_gene: TRBJ2-5; abundance: NA; CDR3aa: CASSALFNVAGDSQETQYF
v_gene: TRBV7-9; j_gene: TRBJ2-1; abundance: NA; CDR3aa: CASSDRDSSFYNEQFF
v_gene: TRBV20-1; j_gene: TRBJ1-2; abundance: NA; CDR3aa: CSAREATYGYTF
v_gene: TRBV30; j_gene: TRBJ2-1; abundance: NA; CDR3aa: CAWTGSSYNEQFF